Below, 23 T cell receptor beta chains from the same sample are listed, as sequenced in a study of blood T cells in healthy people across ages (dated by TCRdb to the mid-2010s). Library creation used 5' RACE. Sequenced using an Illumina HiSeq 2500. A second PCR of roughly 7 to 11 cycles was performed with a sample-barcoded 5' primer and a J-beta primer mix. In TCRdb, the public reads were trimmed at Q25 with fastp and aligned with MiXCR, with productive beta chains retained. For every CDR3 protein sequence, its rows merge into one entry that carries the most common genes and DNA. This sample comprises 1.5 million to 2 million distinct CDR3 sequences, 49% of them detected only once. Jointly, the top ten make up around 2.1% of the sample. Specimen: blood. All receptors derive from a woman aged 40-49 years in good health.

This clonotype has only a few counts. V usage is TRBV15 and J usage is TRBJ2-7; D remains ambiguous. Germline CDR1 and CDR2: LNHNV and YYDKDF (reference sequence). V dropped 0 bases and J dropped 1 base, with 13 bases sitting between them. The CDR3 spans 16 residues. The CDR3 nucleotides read TGTGCCACCAGCAGAGAACCCTTCCTGGAATCCTACGAGCAGTACTTC. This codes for CATSREPFLESYEQYF.

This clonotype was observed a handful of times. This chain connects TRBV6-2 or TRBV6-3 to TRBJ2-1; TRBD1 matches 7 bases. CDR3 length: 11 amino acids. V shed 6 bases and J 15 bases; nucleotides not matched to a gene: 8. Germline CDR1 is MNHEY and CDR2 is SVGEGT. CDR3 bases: TGTGCCAGCAGGCGACAAGGGGGCCTGTTCTTC. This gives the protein CASRRQGGLFF.

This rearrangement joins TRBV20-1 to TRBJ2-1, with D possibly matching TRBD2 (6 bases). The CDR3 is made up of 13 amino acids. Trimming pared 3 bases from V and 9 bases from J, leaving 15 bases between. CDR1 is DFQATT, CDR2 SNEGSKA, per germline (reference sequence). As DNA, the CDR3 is TGCAGTGCTAGCGGGGGAACCTACGGTGAGCAGTTCTTC. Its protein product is CSASGGTYGEQFF.

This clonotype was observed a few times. As DNA, the CDR3 is TGTGCCAGCAGTCCAGACAGGGGGGGATACCAGCCCCAGCATTTT. Protein sequence: CASSPDRGGYQPQHF. This chain links TRBV27 with TRBJ1-5, with 9 bases identical to TRBD1. Germline V lookup: CDR1 MNHEY, CDR2 SMNVEV (reference sequence). The CDR3 is 15 amino acids. V dropped 5 bases and J dropped 7; count of bases not matched to a gene: 9.

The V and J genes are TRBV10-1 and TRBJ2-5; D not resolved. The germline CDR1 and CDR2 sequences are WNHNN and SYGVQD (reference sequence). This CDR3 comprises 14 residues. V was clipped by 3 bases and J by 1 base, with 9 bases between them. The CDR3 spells CASSDTAVQETQYF. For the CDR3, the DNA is TGCGCCAGCAGTGACACCGCCGTCCAAGAGACCCAGTACTTC.

In DNA form, the CDR3 reads TGTGCCAGCAGTTACCAGATAGCGGGGGGGCGAACAAATGAGCAGTTCTTC. Translation: CASSYQIAGGRTNEQFF. The chain couples TRBV6-2 or TRBV6-3 to TRBJ2-1; 11 bases are shared with TRBD2. V lost 2 bases to trimming and J lost 7 bases; unmatched junction nucleotides: 10. This CDR3 comprises 17 residues. The germline V gene encodes CDR1 MNHEY and CDR2 SVGEGT.

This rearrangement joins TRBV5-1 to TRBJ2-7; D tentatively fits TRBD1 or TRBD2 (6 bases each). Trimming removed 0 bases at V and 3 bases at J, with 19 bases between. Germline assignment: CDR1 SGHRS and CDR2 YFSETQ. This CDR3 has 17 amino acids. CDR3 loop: CASSLGFRAGQIYEQYF. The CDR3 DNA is TGCGCCAGCAGCTTGGGTTTTCGCGCGGGACAAATCTACGAGCAGTACTTC.

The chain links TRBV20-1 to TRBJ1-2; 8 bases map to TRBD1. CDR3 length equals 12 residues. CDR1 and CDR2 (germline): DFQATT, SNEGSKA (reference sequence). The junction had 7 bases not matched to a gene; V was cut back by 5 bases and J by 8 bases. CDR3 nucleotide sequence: TGCAGTGCTGGAACAGGGGGTTGGGGCTACACCTTC. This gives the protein CSAGTGGWGYTF.

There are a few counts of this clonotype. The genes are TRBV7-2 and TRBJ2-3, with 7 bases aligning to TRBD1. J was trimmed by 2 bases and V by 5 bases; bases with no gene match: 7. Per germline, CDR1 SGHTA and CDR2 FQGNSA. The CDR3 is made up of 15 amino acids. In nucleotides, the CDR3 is TGTGCCAGCAGCACTCGGGACAGCCCCACAGATACGCAGTATTTT. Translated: CASSTRDSPTDTQYF.

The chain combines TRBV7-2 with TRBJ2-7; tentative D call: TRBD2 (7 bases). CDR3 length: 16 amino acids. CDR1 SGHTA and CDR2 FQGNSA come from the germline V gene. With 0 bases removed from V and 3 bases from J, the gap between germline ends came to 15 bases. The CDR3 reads CASSLAVGGQIYEQYF. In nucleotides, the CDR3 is TGTGCCAGCAGCTTAGCGGTGGGGGGGCAGATCTACGAGCAGTACTTC.

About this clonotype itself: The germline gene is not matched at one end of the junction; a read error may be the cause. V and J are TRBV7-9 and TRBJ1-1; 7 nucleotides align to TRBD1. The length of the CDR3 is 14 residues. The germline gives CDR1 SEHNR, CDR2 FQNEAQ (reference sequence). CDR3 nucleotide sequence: TGTGCCAGCAGCGTAGCAGGGGGTGGGACTGAAGCTTTCTTT. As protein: CASSVAGGGTEAFF. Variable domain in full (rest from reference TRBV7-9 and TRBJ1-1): DTGVSQNPRHKITKRGQNVTFRCDPISEHNRLYWYRQTLGQGPEFLTYFQNEAQLEKSRLLSDRFSAERPKGSFSTLEIQRTEQGDSAMYLCASSVAGGGTEAFFGQGTRLTVV.

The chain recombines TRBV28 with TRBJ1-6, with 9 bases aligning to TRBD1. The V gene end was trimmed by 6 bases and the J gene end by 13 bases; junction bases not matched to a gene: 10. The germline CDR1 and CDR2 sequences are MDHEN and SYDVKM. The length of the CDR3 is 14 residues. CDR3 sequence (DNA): TGTGCCAGCAGCTCCGGGACAGGGAAGATTCCCCTCCACTTT. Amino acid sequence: CASSSGTGKIPLHF.

CDR3 nucleotide sequence: TGTGCCAGCAGCGCCCGGACAGGGCCTGGTAGTGGCTACACCTTC. This codes for CASSARTGPGSGYTF. The chain recombines TRBV9 with TRBJ1-2, with 8 bases matching TRBD1. The CDR3 extends over 15 amino acids. Looked up from germline, CDR1 is SGDLS and CDR2 is YYNGEE. V dropped 3 bases and J dropped 7; count of bases not matched to a gene: 11.

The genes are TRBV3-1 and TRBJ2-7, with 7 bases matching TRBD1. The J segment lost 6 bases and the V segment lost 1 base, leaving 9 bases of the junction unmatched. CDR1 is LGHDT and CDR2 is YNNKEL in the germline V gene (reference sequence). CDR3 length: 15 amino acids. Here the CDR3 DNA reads TGTGCCAGCAGCCAAGTAATTGTGGCAGGGGGCGAGCAGTACTTC. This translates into CASSQVIVAGGEQYF.

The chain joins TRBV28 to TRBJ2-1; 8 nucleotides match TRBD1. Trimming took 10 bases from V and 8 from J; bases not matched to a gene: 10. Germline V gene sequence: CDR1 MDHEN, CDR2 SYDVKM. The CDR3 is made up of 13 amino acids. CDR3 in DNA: TGTGCCACCAGACAGACAGGGGACCATGAGCAGTTCTTC. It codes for CATRQTGDHEQFF.

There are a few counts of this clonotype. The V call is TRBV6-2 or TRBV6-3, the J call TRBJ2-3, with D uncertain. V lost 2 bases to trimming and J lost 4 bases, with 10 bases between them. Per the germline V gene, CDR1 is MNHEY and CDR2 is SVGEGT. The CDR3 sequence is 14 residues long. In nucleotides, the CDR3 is TGTGCCAGCAGTTACGGGGTCATCGCAGATACGCAGTATTTT. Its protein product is CASSYGVIADTQYF.

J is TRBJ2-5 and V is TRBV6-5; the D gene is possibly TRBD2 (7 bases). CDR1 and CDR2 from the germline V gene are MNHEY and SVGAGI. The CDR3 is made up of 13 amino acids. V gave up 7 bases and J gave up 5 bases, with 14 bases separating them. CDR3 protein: CASKIRGGETQYF. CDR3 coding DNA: TGTGCCAGCAAAATTAGGGGGGGGGAGACCCAGTACTTC.

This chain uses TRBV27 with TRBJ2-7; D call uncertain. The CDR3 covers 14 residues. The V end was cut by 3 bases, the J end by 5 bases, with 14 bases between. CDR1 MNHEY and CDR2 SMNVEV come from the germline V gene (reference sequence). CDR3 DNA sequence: TGTGCCAGCAGTTTCCTTCCTTCGTTCCACGAGCAGTACTTC. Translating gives CASSFLPSFHEQYF.

CDR3 amino acids: CASSRGTGGNYGYTF. As DNA, the CDR3 is TGTGCCAGCAGCCGGGGGACAGGGGGGAACTATGGCTACACCTTC. The genes are TRBV6-1 and TRBJ1-2; 11 bases line up with TRBD1. The V gene end was trimmed by 6 bases and the J gene end by 2 bases; junction bases not matched to a gene: 5. The CDR3 covers 15 residues. CDR1 and CDR2 from the germline V gene are MNHNS and SASEGT.

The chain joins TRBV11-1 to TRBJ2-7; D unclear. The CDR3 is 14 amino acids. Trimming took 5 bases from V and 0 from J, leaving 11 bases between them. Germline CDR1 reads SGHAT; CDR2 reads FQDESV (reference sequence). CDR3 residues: CASSTGPSSYEQYF. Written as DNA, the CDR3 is TGTGCCAGCAGCACCGGACCCAGCTCCTACGAGCAGTACTTC.

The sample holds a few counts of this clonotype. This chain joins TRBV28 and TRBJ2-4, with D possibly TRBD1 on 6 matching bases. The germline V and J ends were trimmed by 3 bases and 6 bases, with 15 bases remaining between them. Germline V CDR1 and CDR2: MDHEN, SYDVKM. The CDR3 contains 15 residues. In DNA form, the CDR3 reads TGTGCCAGCAGTTTTACAGGGAGTTGGGTAAACATTCAGTACTTC. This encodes CASSFTGSWVNIQYF.

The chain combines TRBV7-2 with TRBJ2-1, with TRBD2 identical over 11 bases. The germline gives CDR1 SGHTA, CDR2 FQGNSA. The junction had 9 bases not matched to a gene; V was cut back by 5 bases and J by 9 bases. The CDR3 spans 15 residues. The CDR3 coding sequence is TGTGCCAGCAGCGTTCGTAGCGGGGGGGCCGTTGAGCAGTTCTTC. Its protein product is CASSVRSGGAVEQFF.

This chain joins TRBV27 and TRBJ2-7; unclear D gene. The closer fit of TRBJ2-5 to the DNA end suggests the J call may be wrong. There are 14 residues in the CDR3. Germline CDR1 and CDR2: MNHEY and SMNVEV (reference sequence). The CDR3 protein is CASSPTPLLETQYF. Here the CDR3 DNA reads TGTGCCAGCAGTCCTACCCCACTTTTGGAGACCCAGTACTTC.